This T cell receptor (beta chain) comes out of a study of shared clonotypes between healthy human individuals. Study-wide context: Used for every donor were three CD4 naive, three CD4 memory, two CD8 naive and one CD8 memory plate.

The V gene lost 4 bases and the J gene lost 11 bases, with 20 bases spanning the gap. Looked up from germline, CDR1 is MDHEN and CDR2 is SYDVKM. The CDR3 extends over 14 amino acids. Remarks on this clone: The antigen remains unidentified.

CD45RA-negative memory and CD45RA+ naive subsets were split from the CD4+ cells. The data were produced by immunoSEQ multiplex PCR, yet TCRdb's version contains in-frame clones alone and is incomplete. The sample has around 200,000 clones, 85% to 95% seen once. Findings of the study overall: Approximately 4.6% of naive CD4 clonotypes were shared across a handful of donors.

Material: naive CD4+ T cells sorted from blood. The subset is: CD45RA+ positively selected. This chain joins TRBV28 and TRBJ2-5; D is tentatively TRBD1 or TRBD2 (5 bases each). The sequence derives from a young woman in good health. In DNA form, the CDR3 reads TGTGCCAGCAGTTCCTCCGGACTGACAGTTGGGCAGTACTTC. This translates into CASSSSGLTVGQYF.